This passage covers 16 T cell receptor beta chains from one sample sequenced in a study of cytomegalovirus exposure and HLA in healthy donors. 13 Jbeta primers and 60 Vbeta primers were used for the PCR. The method was immunoSEQ multiplex PCR; TCRdb's version includes in-frame clones alone and lacks a portion of them. The sample yields some 130,000 clones, around 63% seen once. Material: PBMCs. All receptors come from a human donor in good health.

This clone has a handful of counts. The rearrangement uses TRBV18 and TRBJ1-4, with 9 nucleotides matching TRBD1. The CDR3 extends over 16 amino acids. Germline V lookup: CDR1 KGHSH, CDR2 LQKENI. J was trimmed by 3 bases and V by 6 bases; bases with no gene match: 8. The CDR3 DNA reads TGTGCCAGCTCTTCCGACAGGGGGAGAGCTAATGAAAAACTGTTTTTT. It specifies CASSSDRGRANEKLFF. The whole variable domain, filled in from reference TRBV18 and TRBJ1-4, reads NAGVMQNPRHLVRRRGQEARLRCSPMKGHSHVYWYRQLPEEGLKFMVYLQKENIIDESGMPKERFSAEFPKEGPSILRIQQVVRGDSAAYFCASSSDRGRANEKLFFGSGTQLSVL.

The chain links TRBV5-1 to TRBJ2-5; 9 positions match TRBD1. The V segment lost 1 base and the J segment 5 bases; nucleotides outside the gene matches: 6. Looked up from germline, CDR1 is SGHRS and CDR2 is YFSETQ. The CDR3 extends over 15 amino acids. The CDR3 region has the DNA TGCGCCAGCAGCTTGAGCGGGACAGGGTTCGAGACCCAGTACTTC. It is translated as CASSLSGTGFETQYF.

V and J are TRBV28 and TRBJ2-1; TRBD1 matches at 7 bases. In germline, CDR1 is MDHEN, CDR2 SYDVKM. The CDR3 totals 17 residues. Trimming cost V 1 base and J 3 bases; bases outside gene matches: 9. In DNA, the CDR3 is TGTGCCAGCAGTTTATCCAAGGGGGCTACTATCTACAATGAGCAGTTCTTC. It is translated as CASSLSKGATIYNEQFF.

The chain combines TRBV9 with TRBJ1-4; 9 positions agree with TRBD1. Germline lookup yields CDR1 SGDLS and CDR2 YYNGEE. This CDR3 is built from 16 residues. J lost 8 bases, V lost 0 bases, and 8 bases had no gene match. The CDR3 reads CASSVAPGQGREKLFF. The CDR3 bases are TGTGCCAGCAGCGTAGCTCCGGGACAGGGCCGAGAAAAACTGTTTTTT.

This clone was recorded once. The CDR3 protein is CSVEQGLQETQYF. The CDR3 nucleotides read TGCAGCGTTGAACAGGGCCTACAAGAGACCCAGTACTTC. This chain uses TRBV29-1 with TRBJ2-5; a weak D match, TRBD1 (5 bases). The CDR3 spans 13 residues. V shed 2 bases and J shed 2 bases, with 9 bases lying between them. Germline values: CDR1 SQVTM, CDR2 ANQGSEA.

The rearrangement uses TRBV7-2 and TRBJ2-4, with 7 bases that match TRBD1. This CDR3 is 14 amino acids long. Germline V gene data show CDR1 as SGHTA and CDR2 as FQGNSA. Trimming at V came to 4 bases and at J to 4 bases, leaving 4 bases not matched to a gene. Here the CDR3 DNA reads TGTGCCAGCAGCTCCCGGGACAGAAAAAACATTCAGTACTTC. This codes for CASSSRDRKNIQYF.

This chain links TRBV15 with TRBJ2-6, with TRBD1 matching over 10 bases. CDR1 is LNHNV and CDR2 is YYDKDF in the germline V gene (reference sequence). V lost 4 bases and J lost 0; bases outside the gene matches: 9. CDR3 length: 19 residues. The CDR3 protein is CATSTPRQGALSGANVLTF. The CDR3 bases are TGTGCCACCAGCACCCCCCGACAGGGGGCTCTCTCTGGGGCCAACGTCCTGACTTTC.

This clone was found once. Other DNA sequences in this specimen translate into the identical CDR3. V and J are TRBV5-6 and TRBJ2-2; no clear D gene. CDR1 is SGHDT, CDR2 YYEEEE, per germline. The V and J ends lost 5 bases and 6 bases respectively, with 8 bases between them. This CDR3 is 12 amino acids long. CDR3 region: CASSLGAGELFF. CDR3 nucleotide sequence: TGTGCCAGCAGTCTAGGAGCCGGGGAGCTGTTTTTT.

This clone was counted between two and nine times. The chain employs TRBV27 and TRBJ2-7, with TRBD1 matching 9 bases. The CDR3 sequence is 15 residues long. The germline V gene has CDR1 MNHEY and CDR2 SMNVEV (reference sequence). The junction had 9 bases not matched to a gene; V was cut back by 5 bases and J by 4 bases. The CDR3 loop reads CASSPAGTGIYEQYF. Here the CDR3 DNA reads TGTGCCAGCAGTCCCGCCGGGACAGGGATTTACGAGCAGTACTTC.

This clone was observed a few times. J is TRBJ2-1 and V is TRBV4-3, with 10 bases aligning to TRBD1. Looked up from germline, CDR1 is LGHNA and CDR2 is YSLEER. The CDR3 length is 16 residues. V dropped 0 bases and J dropped 6; count of bases not matched to a gene: 5. The CDR3 region has the DNA TGCGCCAGCAGCCAAGATACCGGGACAGGGGCCAATGAGCAGTTCTTC. Amino acids: CASSQDTGTGANEQFF.

J is TRBJ2-2 and V is TRBV5-4, with 7 bases matching TRBD2. Germline V gene data show CDR1 as SGHNT and CDR2 as YYREEE (reference sequence). The trim removed 5 bases at V and 3 bases at J, leaving 10 bases unmatched. The CDR3 has 16 amino acids. The DNA of the CDR3 is TGTGCCAGCAGACCGGCCGGGGGGAGGTACACCGGGGAGCTGTTTTTT. Translating gives CASRPAGGRYTGELFF. Based on the CDR3 plus reference TRBV5-4 and TRBJ2-2, the full variable domain is ETGVTQSPTHLIKTRGQQVTLRCSSQSGHNTVSWYQQALGQGPQFIFQYYREEENGRGNFPPRFSGLQFPNYSSELNVNALELDDSALYLCASRPAGGRYTGELFFGEGSRLTVL.

The chain carries TRBV5-3 and TRBJ2-3, with a weak D call TRBD1 (5 bases). TRBV5-3 is annotated as an ORF whose role is uncertain. The V gene lost 0 bases and the J gene lost 5 bases, with 13 bases spanning the gap. The CDR3 is 15 amino acids. This chain's CDR3 is CARSLAGWGLDTQYF. DNA of the CDR3: TGTGCCAGAAGCTTGGCTGGGTGGGGCCTAGATACGCAGTATTTT.

The chain couples TRBV16 to TRBJ2-2; D gene unclear. Trimming pared 4 bases from V and 4 bases from J, leaving 16 bases between. The CDR3 sequence is 16 residues long. The germline V gene encodes CDR1 KGHSY and CDR2 FQNENV. CDR3 protein: CASSLELRALTGELFF. The CDR3 DNA reads as TGTGCCAGCAGCCTGGAGCTGCGCGCCCTCACCGGGGAGCTGTTTTTT.

This chain uses TRBV5-1 with TRBJ1-5; D possibly corresponds to TRBD1 (6 bases). CDR1 and CDR2 (germline): SGHRS, YFSETQ. The germline V and J ends were trimmed by 0 bases and 4 bases, with 11 bases remaining between them. The CDR3 runs 15 residues. CDR3: CASSLGGQGNQPQHF. In DNA form, the CDR3 reads TGCGCCAGCAGCTTGGGGGGGCAGGGGAATCAGCCCCAGCATTTT.

This chain links TRBV9 with TRBJ1-5; TRBD1 agrees at 11 bases. The J segment lost 4 bases and the V segment lost 2 bases, leaving 5 bases of the junction unmatched. In germline, CDR1 is SGDLS, CDR2 YYNGEE. The CDR3 spans 16 residues. In DNA form, the CDR3 reads TGTGCCAGCAGCGTCACCGGGACAGGGGGGAATCAGCCCCAGCATTTT. It yields the protein CASSVTGTGGNQPQHF. The variable domain in full, with the rest retrieved from reference TRBV9 and TRBJ1-5, is DSGVTQTPKHLITATGQRVTLRCSPRSGDLSVYWYQQSLDQGLQFLIQYYNGEERAKGNILERFSAQQFPDLHSELNLSSLELGDSALYFCASSVTGTGGNQPQHFGDGTRLSIL.

This chain joins TRBV6-5 and TRBJ2-7; perhaps TRBD2 as D (6 bases). Trimming removed 6 bases from V and 3 bases from J, with 12 bases in between. Germline CDR1 is MNHEY and CDR2 is SVGAGI. The CDR3 contains 13 residues. The CDR3 bases are TGTGCCAGCAGACCGGACTACGACTACGAGCAGTACTTC. It yields the protein CASRPDYDYEQYF.